The 32 T cell receptor beta chains in this list originate from one sample, sequenced in a study of CD8 T cells in Susac syndrome. A quantity of roughly 0.5 to 1 ug RNA underwent reverse transcription using random hexamers. In TCRdb, the immunoSEQ multiplex PCR reads were re-called with MiXCR into one record per CDR3 protein. The table shows around 140,000 distinct CDR3 sequences, with roughly 76% occurring only once. What was sequenced was CD8+ T cells from PBMCs. The receptors here all came from a human donor with multiple sclerosis.

V gene TRBV24-1 combines with J gene TRBJ2-2; TRBD1 is a possible D gene (6 bases). The CDR3 sequence is 13 residues long. The V and J ends lost 7 bases and 3 bases respectively, with 8 bases between them. From germline, CDR1 is KGHDR and CDR2 SFDVKD. For the CDR3, the DNA is TGTGCCACCAGACGACAGGACACCGGGGAGCTGTTTTTT. Its translation is CATRRQDTGELFF.

V and J are TRBV13 and TRBJ2-3; 7 bases fit TRBD1. CDR3 length equals 15 residues. In germline, CDR1 is PRHDT, CDR2 FYEKMQ (reference sequence). The V gene end was trimmed by 4 bases and the J gene end by 2 bases; junction bases not matched to a gene: 6. CDR3 in DNA: TGTGCCAGCAGCTCCCCGGGACAGTTCACAGATACGCAGTATTTT. It encodes CASSSPGQFTDTQYF.

The chain combines TRBV3-1 with TRBJ2-1, with D unclear. Trimming cost V 3 bases and J 5 bases, with 20 bases left between them. CDR1 LGHDT and CDR2 YNNKEL come from the germline V gene (reference sequence). This CDR3 has 17 amino acids. The CDR3 DNA reads as TGTGCCAGCAGCCAGGAAAGGGTACTACCAGGTGACAATGAGCAGTTCTTC. Translation gives CASSQERVLPGDNEQFF.

This clonotype was recorded once. The chain joins TRBV20-1 to TRBJ1-1; D unresolved. The CDR3 loop spans 11 amino acids. Germline loops: CDR1 DFQATT, CDR2 SNEGSKA (reference sequence). V was cut by 0 bases and J by 4 bases, with 3 bases left in between. The CDR3 nucleotides read TGCAGTGCTAGAGAACTCACTGAAGCTTTCTTT. This encodes CSARELTEAFF.

V usage is TRBV5-1 and J usage is TRBJ2-1; a weak D match, TRBD1 (5 bases). The germline V gene has CDR1 SGHRS and CDR2 YFSETQ. CDR3 size: 13 residues. Trimming took 4 bases from V and 6 from J, leaving 11 bases between them. The chain's CDR3 is CASSPVGPNEQFF. CDR3 nucleotides: TGCGCCAGCAGCCCCGTGGGGCCCAATGAGCAGTTCTTC.

This chain joins TRBV27 and TRBJ2-1, with 9 bases lining up with TRBD1. CDR3 length equals 18 residues. J was trimmed by 1 base and V by 3 bases; bases with no gene match: 10. The germline gives CDR1 MNHEY, CDR2 SMNVEV (reference sequence). The CDR3 protein is CASSFLRTGVWSYNEQFF. In DNA, the CDR3 is TGTGCCAGCAGTTTTCTCAGGACAGGGGTATGGTCCTACAATGAGCAGTTCTTC.

The V call is TRBV29-1, the J call TRBJ2-2; D is undetermined. The CDR3 has 10 amino acids. V was pared by 5 bases and J by 5 bases, with 3 bases between. Germline V CDR1 and CDR2: SQVTM, ANQGSEA. Here the CDR3 reads CSVQTGELFF. The CDR3 DNA reads as TGCAGCGTTCAAACCGGGGAGCTGTTTTTT.

This clonotype was detected only a few times. The chain employs TRBV7-2 and TRBJ2-5; D is undetermined. Germline V gives CDR1 SGHTA, CDR2 FQGNSA. CDR3 length equals 12 residues. Trimming pared 1 base from V and 4 bases from J, leaving 4 bases between. CDR3 coding DNA: TGTGCCAGCAGCTTAGGGATAGAGACCCAGTACTTC. Encoded protein: CASSLGIETQYF.

The DNA of the CDR3 is TGCGCCAGCAGCTTGATAGACAGATTGGATGACACTGAAGCTTTCTTT. Protein sequence: CASSLIDRLDDTEAFF. V is TRBV5-1 and J is TRBJ1-1; a possible D gene is TRBD1 (5 bases). The CDR3 spans 16 residues. Germline lookup yields CDR1 SGHRS and CDR2 YFSETQ. V gave up 1 base and J gave up 3 bases, with 16 bases separating them.

The rearrangement links TRBV14 to TRBJ2-5; a possible D gene is TRBD2 (6 bases). The ends were cut back, 4 bases at V and 1 base at J, with 13 bases in the middle. The CDR3 spans 15 residues. CDR1 SGHDN and CDR2 FVKESK come from the germline V gene. The CDR3 region has the DNA TGTGCCAGCAGCCTGGGGGGAACGCGCCAAGAGACCCAGTACTTC. This sequence encodes CASSLGGTRQETQYF.

The rearrangement uses TRBV15 and TRBJ2-5; D is possibly TRBD1 or TRBD2 (5 bases each). Trimming took 0 bases from V and 5 from J, leaving 16 bases between them. CDR1 is LNHNV and CDR2 is YYDKDF in the germline V gene (reference sequence). The CDR3 is 16 residues long. The DNA of the CDR3 is TGTGCCACCAGCAGAGATGAGGCAGAATGGGGGGAGACCCAGTACTTC. This translates into CATSRDEAEWGETQYF.

This clonotype was counted a few times. V usage is TRBV27 and J usage is TRBJ1-2; tentative D call: TRBD1 (5 bases). There are 14 residues in the CDR3. V lost 5 bases and J 5 bases, leaving 15 bases between the germline ends. Germline V gene lookup returns CDR1 MNHEY and CDR2 SMNVEV (reference sequence). The CDR3 here is CASSPLGGEYGYTF. In DNA, the CDR3 is TGTGCCAGCAGTCCCCTCGGAGGGGAATATGGCTACACCTTC.

The rearrangement joins TRBV12-3 or TRBV12-4 to TRBJ2-7; D might be TRBD1 (5 bases). V was clipped by 9 bases and J by 3 bases, with 9 bases between them. The CDR3 runs to 11 residues. The CDR3 DNA reads as TGTGCCAGTAGAAGGGGCTACGAGCAGTACTTC. It specifies CASRRGYEQYF.

The rearrangement links TRBV7-8 to TRBJ2-1, with a possible D match to TRBD2 (6 bases). Trimming removed 3 bases at V and 5 bases at J, with 17 bases between. Per the germline V gene, CDR1 is SGHVS and CDR2 is FQNEAQ. The length of the CDR3 is 16 residues. The CDR3 region has the DNA TGTGCCAGCAGCTTCTTCCGGGACTCCCCACACAATGAGCAGTTCTTC. It encodes CASSFFRDSPHNEQFF.

The chain joins TRBV3-1 to TRBJ2-7; 7 bases map to TRBD1. V lost 1 base, J lost 5 bases, and 5 bases stayed unmatched. Looked up from germline, CDR1 is LGHDT and CDR2 is YNNKEL (reference sequence). CDR3 length equals 14 residues. Here the CDR3 DNA reads TGTGCCAGCAGCCAAGTAGAGGGGGCCCACGAGCAGTACTTC. Protein product: CASSQVEGAHEQYF.

The rearrangement joins TRBV6-2 or TRBV6-3 to TRBJ2-3, with 7 bases matching TRBD2. The CDR3 is 14 amino acids. J lost 7 bases, V lost 6 bases, and 10 bases had no gene match. Germline V gene lookup returns CDR1 MNHEY and CDR2 SVGEGT. CDR3 coding DNA: TGTGCCAGCAGCCCCCCCGGGGAGGGCCATACGCAGTATTTT. It specifies CASSPPGEGHTQYF.

V gene TRBV7-9 combines with J gene TRBJ2-3; no definite D call. This CDR3 is 15 amino acids long. Trimming cost V 5 bases and J 2 bases, with 14 bases left between them. The germline V gene encodes CDR1 SEHNR and CDR2 FQNEAQ (reference sequence). CDR3 sequence reads: CASSRPDGPTDTQYF. Written as DNA, the CDR3 is TGTGCCAGCAGCCGACCGGACGGCCCCACAGATACGCAGTATTTT.

The table lists this clonotype with a few counts. The V call is TRBV4-1, the J call TRBJ2-7, with D perhaps given as TRBD1 or TRBD2 (5 bases each). Germline CDR1 reads MGHRA; CDR2 reads YSYEKL. The CDR3 is 11 residues long. Deletions cut 3 bases from V and 7 bases from J, with 7 bases between. The CDR3 spells CASSQGVEQYF. Written as DNA, the CDR3 is TGCGCCAGCAGCCAGGGGGTGGAGCAGTACTTC.

The chain employs TRBV7-9 and TRBJ1-1, with 9 bases aligning to TRBD1. Germline CDR1 is SEHNR and CDR2 is FQNEAQ (reference sequence). The CDR3 is 19 residues long. Germline trimming cut 0 bases from V and 1 base from J; bases unmatched to any gene: 12. As DNA, the CDR3 is TGTGCCAGCAGCTTAGCCAAGTTAGGACAGGGGAAAAGGAACACTGAAGCTTTCTTT. It yields the protein CASSLAKLGQGKRNTEAFF. The whole variable domain, remainder taken from reference TRBV7-9 and TRBJ1-1, is DTGVSQNPRHKITKRGQNVTFRCDPISEHNRLYWYRQTLGQGPEFLTYFQNEAQLEKSRLLSDRFSAERPKGSFSTLEIQRTEQGDSAMYLCASSLAKLGQGKRNTEAFFGQGTRLTVV.

V usage is TRBV27 and J usage is TRBJ1-2; no clear D. Germline CDR1 MNHEY, CDR2 SMNVEV (reference sequence). This CDR3 has 13 amino acids. V lost 5 bases to trimming and J lost 1 base, with 8 bases between them. CDR3 coding DNA: TGTGCCAGCAGTATACATCTTAACTATGGCTACACCTTC. Residues: CASSIHLNYGYTF.

The rearrangement joins TRBV6-1 to TRBJ2-2; 11 bases map to TRBD2. CDR1 and CDR2 from the germline V gene are MNHNS and SASEGT. V lost 5 bases to trimming and J lost 5 bases; unmatched junction nucleotides: 4. The CDR3 contains 15 residues. The DNA of the CDR3 is TGTGCCAGCAGTCCCCTAGCGGGGGGAACCGGGGAGCTGTTTTTT. Its translation is CASSPLAGGTGELFF.

The gene calls are TRBV6-1 and TRBJ1-1; no clear D. Germline CDR1 is MNHNS and CDR2 is SASEGT. The CDR3 covers 13 residues. Trimming removed 3 bases from V and 6 bases from J, with 11 bases in between. The CDR3 DNA follows: TGTGCCAGCAGTGATAATGGGGTGGCTGAAGCTTTCTTT. The encoded protein is CASSDNGVAEAFF.

The V call is TRBV30, the J call TRBJ2-1; 9 bases are a match to TRBD1. The germline V gene encodes CDR1 GTSNPN and CDR2 SVGIG (reference sequence). The CDR3 covers 15 residues. Losses at the gene ends were 3 bases for V and 2 bases for J; bases not matched to a gene: 5. CDR3 in DNA: TGTGCCTGGAGCGTCACAGGGGGCCCCTACAATGAGCAGTTCTTC. It codes for CAWSVTGGPYNEQFF.

This sequence joins TRBV27 and TRBJ1-1; TRBD1 agrees at 9 bases. The ends lost 3 bases at V and 3 bases at J; junction bases unmatched: 2. Germline assignment: CDR1 MNHEY and CDR2 SMNVEV (reference sequence). The CDR3 loop spans 14 amino acids. CDR3 DNA: TGTGCCAGCAGTTTGGGACAGGGCTACACTGAAGCTTTCTTT. Protein sequence: CASSLGQGYTEAFF.

The rearrangement uses TRBV7-9 and TRBJ2-5, with D perhaps TRBD2 (6 bases). This CDR3 region has 12 residues. The germline CDR1 and CDR2 sequences are SEHNR and FQNEAQ (reference sequence). The ends were cut back, 5 bases at V and 9 bases at J, with 13 bases in the middle. This CDR3 reads CASSGLGGAQYF. CDR3 DNA sequence: TGTGCCAGCAGCGGGCTCGGAGGGGCCCAGTACTTC.

V is TRBV7-9 and J is TRBJ1-1; D is ambiguous. From germline, CDR1 is SEHNR and CDR2 FQNEAQ (reference sequence). Trimming removed 5 bases from V and 4 bases from J, with 8 bases in between. The CDR3 has 12 amino acids. The CDR3 protein is CASSPSSTEAFF. For the CDR3, the DNA is TGTGCCAGCAGCCCCTCGAGCACTGAAGCTTTCTTT. Based on the CDR3 plus reference TRBV7-9 and TRBJ1-1, the full variable domain is DTGVSQNPRHKITKRGQNVTFRCDPISEHNRLYWYRQTLGQGPEFLTYFQNEAQLEKSRLLSDRFSAERPKGSFSTLEIQRTEQGDSAMYLCASSPSSTEAFFGQGTRLTVV.

This clonotype occurred a few times. This rearrangement joins TRBV6-1 to TRBJ2-1, with unresolved D. The CDR3 is 12 amino acids. The V end was cut by 8 bases, the J end by 8 bases, with 13 bases between. The V gene's germline CDR1 is MNHNS and CDR2 SASEGT. The CDR3 region is CASGSSVDEQFF. CDR3 in DNA: TGTGCCAGCGGTAGTTCGGTCGATGAGCAGTTCTTC.

The V call is TRBV29-1, the J call TRBJ1-2, with 7 bases aligning to TRBD1. This CDR3 is built from 13 residues. Germline CDR1 is SQVTM and CDR2 is ANQGSEA. With 4 bases clipped from V and 2 bases from J, the junction kept 4 bases outside the gene matches. CDR3 region: CSVAGQNNYGYTF. CDR3 coding DNA: TGCAGCGTTGCGGGACAGAACAACTATGGCTACACCTTC. The whole variable domain, remainder taken from reference TRBV29-1 and TRBJ1-2, is SAVISQKPSRDICQRGTSLTIQCQVDSQVTMMFWYRQQPGQSLTLIATANQGSEATYESGFVIDKFPISRPNLTFSTLTVSNMSPEDSSIYLCSVAGQNNYGYTFGSGTRLTVV.

This clonotype was counted a few times. The V gene is TRBV29-1, the J gene TRBJ2-2; no clear D gene. The CDR3 length is 12 residues. V was cut by 5 bases and J by 4 bases, with 8 bases left in between. Looked up from germline, CDR1 is SQVTM and CDR2 is ANQGSEA. CDR3 sequence reads: CSVPLGTGELFF. The CDR3 coding sequence is TGCAGCGTTCCCCTGGGCACCGGGGAGCTGTTTTTT.

This chain joins TRBV7-9 and TRBJ2-1; D gene ambiguous. The germline V and J ends were trimmed by 5 bases and 0 bases, with 20 bases remaining between them. The CDR3 sequence is 18 residues long. CDR1 is SEHNR and CDR2 is FQNEAQ in the germline V gene (reference sequence). CDR3 DNA sequence: TGTGCCAGCAGCCCCATACTTGGAAGTGCCTACTCCTACAATGAGCAGTTCTTC. Its protein is CASSPILGSAYSYNEQFF.

With respect to this clonotype: Its ends do not fully match the called genes, so a read error is possible. The chain couples TRBV4-1 to TRBJ1-1; D unresolved. This CDR3 region has 14 residues. CDR1 MGHRA and CDR2 YSYEKL come from the germline V gene. DNA of the CDR3: TGCGTCAGCAGCCTAGCCGACCTGGACCCTGAAGCTTTCTTT. Amino acids: CVSSLADLDPEAFF.

A single count supports this clonotype. The J gene is TRBJ2-1, the V gene TRBV6-4; D ambiguous. The V and J ends lost 7 bases and 0 bases respectively, with 10 bases between them. CDR3 length equals 14 residues. Germline-derived CDR1 and CDR2 are MRHNA and SNTAGT. The CDR3, as DNA: TGTGCCAGCAAGAAGGAAAGCTCCTACAATGAGCAGTTCTTC. Translated, it gives CASKKESSYNEQFF.